A selection of T cell receptor beta chains follows, all from one sample in a study of early T cells in non-severe SARS-CoV-2 infection. TCRdb analysed the 5' RACE reads with MiXCR anew, one entry per CDR3 protein. The data show about 69,000 distinct CDR3 sequences, roughly 15% seen once. Sequencing used whole blood. All receptors derive from an adult who was a healthcare worker with PCR-confirmed SARS-CoV-2 infection or an uninfected control (not recorded which). CDR3s include the opening cysteine and the closing phenylalanine or tryptophan. The D gene is left open where the match is weak. Expanded clones are given a class, and other clones once, few, many or no size at all.

CDR3 protein: CASSPLQGNEAFF; CDR3 DNA: TGTGCCAGCTCACCCTTACAGGGGAATGAAGCTTTCTTT; V gene: TRBV18; D gene: TRBD1; clone size: few; J gene: TRBJ1-1
CDR3 protein: CSVEPPRDSQETQYF; CDR3 DNA: TGCAGCGTTGAACCCCCGAGGGACAGCCAAGAGACCCAGTACTTC; V gene: TRBV29-1; D gene: TRBD1; clone size: few; J gene: TRBJ2-5
CDR3 protein: CSATGGQETQYF; CDR3 DNA: TGCAGCGCGACAGGGGGCCAAGAGACCCAGTACTTC; V gene: TRBV29-1; D gene: TRBD1; clone size: .; J gene: TRBJ2-5
CDR3 protein: CASTSGGAAGHTDEQFF; CDR3 DNA: TGTGCCAGCACTAGCGGCGGGGCCGCAGGGCACACAGATGAGCAGTTCTTC; V gene: TRBV28; D gene: TRBD2; clone size: few; J gene: TRBJ2-1
CDR3 protein: CASSPRTGKTYEQYF; CDR3 DNA: TGTGCCAGCTCACCACGAACAGGAAAAACCTACGAGCAGTACTTC; V gene: TRBV18; D gene: .; clone size: many; J gene: TRBJ2-7
CDR3 protein: CASSLGGGRAGQTQYF; CDR3 DNA: TGTGCCAGCAGCTTAGGCGGGGGGCGAGCGGGGCAGACGCAGTATTTT; V gene: TRBV11-2; D gene: TRBD2; clone size: .; J gene: TRBJ2-3
CDR3 protein: CASSMTDALNTEAFF; CDR3 DNA: TGTGCCAGCAGCATGACAGACGCCCTGAACACTGAAGCTTTCTTT; V gene: TRBV2; D gene: .; clone size: .; J gene: TRBJ1-1
CDR3 protein: CASSPRTVRIHEQYF; CDR3 DNA: TGTGCCAGTAGTCCGAGGACCGTAAGGATTCACGAGCAGTACTTC; V gene: TRBV19; D gene: .; clone size: few; J gene: TRBJ2-7
CDR3 protein: CSARDLRGYTEAFF; CDR3 DNA: TGCAGTGCTAGAGACCTACGAGGGTACACTGAAGCTTTCTTT; V gene: TRBV20-1; D gene: .; clone size: .; J gene: TRBJ1-1
CDR3 protein: CASSPSTGVGWTDTQYF; CDR3 DNA: TGTGCCAGCAGCCCCTCGACAGGGGTGGGTTGGACAGATACGCAGTATTTT; V gene: TRBV3-1; D gene: TRBD1; clone size: few; J gene: TRBJ2-3
CDR3 protein: CSARGASGGQQETQYF; CDR3 DNA: TGCAGTGCTAGGGGGGCTAGCGGGGGCCAACAAGAGACCCAGTACTTC; V gene: TRBV20-1; D gene: TRBD2; clone size: many; J gene: TRBJ2-5
CDR3 protein: CASSDRQGPNEKLFF; CDR3 DNA: TGTGCCAGCAGCGACCGACAGGGGCCTAATGAAAAACTGTTTTTT; V gene: TRBV7-9; D gene: TRBD1; clone size: .; J gene: TRBJ1-4
CDR3 protein: CSANPSGGVDEQFF; CDR3 DNA: TGCAGTGCGAACCCTAGCGGGGGAGTCGATGAGCAGTTCTTC; V gene: TRBV20-1; D gene: TRBD2; clone size: .; J gene: TRBJ2-1